This T cell receptor (beta chain) was sequenced for a study of healthy donors' naive CD4 and CD8 T cells. Study information: Three donor age groups were sampled: 20-25, 40-50 and 60-70 years; half female.

A linear amplification protocol produced the TCR libraries from roughly 0.5 ug of total RNA. TCRdb used MiXCR to reprocess the reads, holding one entry per CDR3 protein. The data show 180,000 or so distinct CDR3 sequences, around 74% seen once. Findings and caveats of the study: Homeostatic proliferation of naive T cells was not examined as a bias source.

Of note for this clonotype: Its matching antigen is unknown.

The receptor's source is a pool of human donors in good health; the sample pools cells from several healthy donors. Sequenced material: naive CD4+ and CD8+ T cells sorted from blood, pooled from several donors.

The chain's CDR3 is CASSSTGLVPEAFF. The CDR3 region has the DNA TGTGCCAGCAGCTCGACAGGGTTGGTTCCTGAAGCTTTCTTT. V is TRBV5-5 and J is TRBJ1-1; 7 nucleotides agree with TRBD1. The CDR3 has 14 residues. After removal of 3 bases from V and 6 bases from J, the junction contained 8 bases not matched to a gene. Germline V gives CDR1 SGHKS, CDR2 YYEKEE (reference sequence).